These 25 T cell receptor beta chains share one sample of origin, sequenced in a study of T-cell memory formation after mild COVID-19. TCRdb re-derived calls from the 5' RACE reads in MiXCR, one entry per CDR3 protein. Of some 190,000 distinct CDR3 sequences detected, around 16% appear once; the ten largest clones hold about 2.1%. The material sequenced was PBMCs or a T cell subset sorted from them (not recorded which). The source of these receptors is an adult woman who had mild COVID-19 (a few samples of this study predate the infection). Cell type and time point are not known.

The chain links TRBV5-1 to TRBJ2-7, with unresolved D. V lost 3 bases and J lost 1, with 11 bases in between. This CDR3 is built from 14 residues. Germline CDR1 and CDR2: SGHRS and YFSETQ. The CDR3 region has the DNA TGCGCCAGCAGCTCTGACGGATATTCCTACGAGCAGTACTTC. Translating it yields CASSSDGYSYEQYF.

This rearrangement joins TRBV11-2 to TRBJ2-6; TRBD1 agrees at 7 bases. The V gene's germline CDR1 is SGHAT and CDR2 FQNNGV. V lost 4 bases and J lost 0; bases outside the gene matches: 12. The CDR3 totals 19 residues. CDR3 DNA sequence: TGTGCCAGCAGCTCATTCGGTTCGGGACAGTCCTCTGGGGCCAACGTCCTGACTTTC. Encoded protein: CASSSFGSGQSSGANVLTF. The complete variable domain, with remaining parts taken from reference TRBV11-2 and TRBJ2-6, reads EAGVAQSPRYKIIEKRQSVAFWCNPISGHATLYWYQQILGQGPKLLIQFQNNGVVDDSQLPKDRFSAERLKGVDSTLKIQPAKLEDSAVYLCASSSFGSGQSSGANVLTFGAGSRLTVL.

In this sample, this clonotype turned up a few times. As DNA, the CDR3 is TGTGCCAGTAGTATTATACAGGACCCATCCTACGAGCAGTACTTC. Its protein is CASSIIQDPSYEQYF. The V gene is TRBV19, the J gene TRBJ2-7; possibly TRBD1 for D (5 bases). The CDR3 has 15 residues. Trimming shortened V by 3 bases and J by 1 base, and 13 bases separated the two germline ends. The V gene's germline CDR1 is LNHDA and CDR2 SQIVND (reference sequence).

This clonotype was counted at least ten times. The chain employs TRBV7-9 and TRBJ2-4; D unclear. CDR1 is SEHNR and CDR2 is FQNEAQ in the germline V gene (reference sequence). The CDR3 consists of 15 residues. The V end lost 2 bases, the J end lost 0 bases, and 8 bases lay between the germline ends. As DNA, the CDR3 is TGTGCCAGCAGCTTATCGTCTCTAGCCAAAAACATTCAGTACTTC. Translation gives CASSLSSLAKNIQYF.

This clonotype was recorded at least ten times. This rearrangement joins TRBV18 to TRBJ2-7; no reliable D call. Trimming stripped 6 bases from V and 7 bases from J, with 16 bases between. Germline lookup yields CDR1 KGHSH and CDR2 LQKENI. The CDR3 is 13 residues long. The CDR3 reads CASSLNLGEEQYF. The CDR3 DNA sequence: TGTGCCAGCTCCCTTAATCTCGGCGAGGAGCAGTACTTC. The variable domain in full, completed from reference TRBV18 and TRBJ2-7, reads NAGVMQNPRHLVRRRGQEARLRCSPMKGHSHVYWYRQLPEEGLKFMVYLQKENIIDESGMPKERFSAEFPKEGPSILRIQQVVRGDSAAYFCASSLNLGEEQYFGPGTRLTVT.

This clonotype was seen at least ten times. The rearrangement links TRBV10-3 to TRBJ2-5, with D unclear. CDR1 and CDR2 from the germline V gene are ENHRY and SYGVKD. Trimming shortened V by 0 bases and J by 4 bases, and 18 bases separated the two germline ends. There are 17 residues in the CDR3. CDR3 nucleotide sequence: TGTGCCATCAGTGAGTCAACTAACACGAGACTTGGAGAGACCCAGTACTTC. Amino acids: CAISESTNTRLGETQYF.

The gene calls are TRBV12-3 or TRBV12-4 and TRBJ2-1, with 8 positions matching TRBD2. Trimming cost V 4 bases and J 4 bases; bases outside gene matches: 3. This CDR3 spans 14 amino acids. The CDR3 sequence is CASSSSGQYNEQFF. The CDR3 DNA sequence: TGTGCCAGCAGTTCTAGCGGGCAATACAATGAGCAGTTCTTC.

V and J are TRBV5-1 and TRBJ2-1; D might be TRBD1 (5 bases). Trimming left V 4 bases short and J 10 bases short, with 15 bases between. The CDR3 has 13 amino acids. Germline-derived CDR1 and CDR2 are SGHRS and YFSETQ. The CDR3 nucleotides are TGCGCCAGCAGCCCCGCGAACAGGAACGAGCAGTTCTTC. The encoded protein is CASSPANRNEQFF.

The V and J genes are TRBV20-1 and TRBJ2-7, with no clear D. With 4 bases removed from V and 0 bases from J, the gap between germline ends came to 10 bases. Per the germline V gene, CDR1 is DFQATT and CDR2 is SNEGSKA (reference sequence). This CDR3 spans 13 amino acids. CDR3 in DNA: TGCAGTGCTAATAAGGGAAACTCCTACGAGCAGTACTTC. It yields the protein CSANKGNSYEQYF.

A few counts support this clonotype. The chain links TRBV7-2 to TRBJ2-1, with 9 bases matching TRBD1. The CDR3 runs 17 residues. V lost 5 bases, J lost 7 bases, and 15 bases stayed unmatched. Germline V gene sequence: CDR1 SGHTA, CDR2 FQGNSA. The CDR3 region is CASSTPAGTGRGNEQFF. CDR3 nucleotides: TGTGCCAGCAGCACACCGGCCGGGACAGGGCGTGGGAATGAGCAGTTCTTC.

This chain joins TRBV5-5 and TRBJ2-1; D perhaps matches TRBD1 (7 bases). Germline CDR1 is SGHKS and CDR2 is YYEKEE (reference sequence). CDR3 length: 14 amino acids. The V and J ends lost 1 base and 7 bases respectively, with 12 bases between them. The CDR3 DNA is TGTGCCAGCAGCTTGCCCAGGGGGAGGAATGAGCAGTTCTTC. It specifies CASSLPRGRNEQFF.

This clonotype was picked up a small number of times. The V call is TRBV12-3 or TRBV12-4, the J call TRBJ1-2, with 7 bases aligning to TRBD1. The V gene end was trimmed by 5 bases and the J gene end by 0 bases; junction bases not matched to a gene: 6. The CDR3 runs 15 residues. Here the CDR3 reads CASSTTTGPNYGYTF. The DNA for the CDR3 is TGTGCCAGCAGTACAACGACAGGGCCTAACTATGGCTACACCTTC.

The chain employs TRBV3-1 and TRBJ1-1; 7 nucleotides agree with TRBD1. The CDR3 is made up of 15 amino acids. V dropped 1 base and J dropped 6; count of bases not matched to a gene: 8. From germline, CDR1 is LGHDT and CDR2 YNNKEL (reference sequence). The chain's CDR3 is CASSQGATGRAEAFF. CDR3 bases: TGTGCCAGCAGCCAAGGGGCGACAGGGCGGGCTGAAGCTTTCTTT.

This chain joins TRBV6-5 and TRBJ2-6, with D possibly called TRBD1 or TRBD2 (5 bases each). Germline V CDR1 and CDR2: MNHEY, SVGAGI. The CDR3 runs 18 residues. Trimming took off 2 bases at V and 0 bases at J, with 14 bases between the two ends. The CDR3 region is CASSYERGWASGANVLTF. The CDR3 DNA follows: TGTGCCAGCAGTTACGAGAGGGGTTGGGCCTCTGGGGCCAACGTCCTGACTTTC.

This clonotype came up a few times. The chain combines TRBV7-2 with TRBJ2-1; 7 positions agree with TRBD1. CDR1 SGHTA and CDR2 FQGNSA come from the germline V gene. This CDR3 is 16 amino acids long. V shed 5 bases and J 0 bases; nucleotides not matched to a gene: 7. DNA for the CDR3: TGTGCCAGCAGCACCTGGACAGGCCTCTCCTACAATGAGCAGTTCTTC. Translating gives CASSTWTGLSYNEQFF.

This clonotype was counted a few times. V is TRBV4-2 and J is TRBJ1-3, with TRBD1 identical over 8 bases. This CDR3 has 15 residues. In germline, CDR1 is LGHNA, CDR2 YNFKEQ. With V trimmed by 5 bases and J by 3 bases, 6 bases remained unmatched. This CDR3 is CASSTSDRDGNTIYF. In DNA, the CDR3 is TGTGCCAGCAGCACATCGGACAGGGATGGAAACACCATATATTTT.

This clonotype appeared a few times. The gene calls are TRBV11-2 and TRBJ2-2; the D is unclear. V lost 1 base, J lost 3 bases, and 9 bases lay in between. CDR3 size: 15 residues. Germline V gene data show CDR1 as SGHAT and CDR2 as FQNNGV. CDR3: CASSLAVGYTGELFF. CDR3 bases: TGTGCCAGCAGCTTAGCGGTAGGCTACACCGGGGAGCTGTTTTTT.

This clonotype turned up a few times. The rearrangement links TRBV5-1 to TRBJ2-7; the match to TRBD2 covers 9 bases. This CDR3 has 15 residues. Germline V lookup: CDR1 SGHRS, CDR2 YFSETQ. J was trimmed by 1 base and V by 4 bases; bases with no gene match: 6. CDR3 sequence: CASSPESGGSYEQYF. The CDR3 bases are TGCGCCAGCAGCCCCGAGAGCGGGGGGTCCTACGAGCAGTACTTC.

The V gene is TRBV4-1, the J gene TRBJ2-2; D perhaps matches TRBD2 (5 bases). The CDR3 has 14 amino acids. V lost 3 bases and J lost 7, with 12 bases in between. Germline loops: CDR1 MGHRA, CDR2 YSYEKL. This CDR3 is CASSHIGAGGELFF. The CDR3 nucleotides read TGCGCCAGCAGCCATATCGGCGCGGGCGGGGAGCTGTTTTTT.

The gene calls are TRBV5-1 and TRBJ1-1; TRBD1 is a possible D gene (5 bases). Trimming removed 6 bases at V and 4 bases at J, with 13 bases between. Germline V CDR1 and CDR2: SGHRS, YFSETQ. There are 13 residues in the CDR3. CDR3 amino acids: CASTSEGATEAFF. CDR3 DNA sequence: TGCGCCAGCACCTCTGAAGGGGCCACTGAAGCTTTCTTT.

This clonotype was observed a handful of times. V is TRBV7-2 and J is TRBJ2-3, with a possible D match to TRBD1 (5 bases). V was shortened by 3 bases and J by 4 bases, with 11 bases between the two germline ends. This CDR3 spans 14 amino acids. Germline V lookup: CDR1 SGHTA, CDR2 FQGNSA. CDR3 amino acids: CASSFLGAADTQYF. The CDR3 nucleotides read TGTGCCAGCAGCTTTCTAGGGGCCGCAGATACGCAGTATTTT.

The rearrangement uses TRBV6-6 and TRBJ2-1; 11 nucleotides agree with TRBD2. The V segment lost 7 bases and the J segment 3 bases; nucleotides outside the gene matches: 2. The germline CDR1 and CDR2 sequences are MNHNY and SVGAGI (reference sequence). This CDR3 spans 14 amino acids. CDR3 region: CASTSGGNYNEQFF. For the CDR3, the DNA is TGTGCCAGCACTAGCGGGGGGAACTACAATGAGCAGTTCTTC.

The rearrangement links TRBV7-2 to TRBJ1-2, with a tentative D call TRBD1 (6 bases). V was pared by 3 bases and J by 0 bases, with 11 bases between. The germline CDR1 and CDR2 sequences are SGHTA and FQGNSA. There are 15 residues in the CDR3. This CDR3 reads CASSFPGVPNYGYTF. CDR3 bases: TGTGCCAGCAGCTTCCCAGGGGTCCCTAACTATGGCTACACCTTC.

This clonotype was picked up a small number of times. The V gene is TRBV5-1, the J gene TRBJ2-1; D perhaps matches TRBD1 (5 bases). This CDR3 has 15 residues. Trimming cost V 4 bases and J 4 bases, with 15 bases left between them. Looked up from germline, CDR1 is SGHRS and CDR2 is YFSETQ. CDR3 protein: CASSGATAIYNEQFF. The CDR3 nucleotides read TGCGCCAGCAGCGGGGCAACAGCCATTTACAATGAGCAGTTCTTC.

The V and J genes are TRBV25-1 and TRBJ2-1; TRBD2 matches at 12 bases. V was clipped by 6 bases and J by 10 bases; unmatched bases: 13. The CDR3 is 16 amino acids. Germline V gene lookup returns CDR1 MGHDK and CDR2 SYGVNS. The CDR3: CASSRGGASGRAEQFF. In DNA, the CDR3 is TGTGCCAGCAGCCGGGGGGGAGCTAGCGGGAGGGCCGAGCAGTTCTTC.